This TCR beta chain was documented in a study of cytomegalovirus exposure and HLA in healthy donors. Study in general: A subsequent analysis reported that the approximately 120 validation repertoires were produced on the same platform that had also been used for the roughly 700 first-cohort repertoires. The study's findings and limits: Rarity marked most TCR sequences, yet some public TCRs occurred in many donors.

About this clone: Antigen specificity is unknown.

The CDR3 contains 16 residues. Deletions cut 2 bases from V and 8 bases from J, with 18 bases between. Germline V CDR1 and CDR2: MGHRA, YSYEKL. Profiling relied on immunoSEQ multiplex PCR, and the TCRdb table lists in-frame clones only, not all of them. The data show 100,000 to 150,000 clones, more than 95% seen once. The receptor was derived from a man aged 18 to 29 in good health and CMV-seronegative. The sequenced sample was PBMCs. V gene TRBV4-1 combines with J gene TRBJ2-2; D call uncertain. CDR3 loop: CASSQSRWAVVGELFF. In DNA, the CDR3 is TGCGCCAGCAGCCAAAGTCGGTGGGCTGTGGTGGGGGAGCTGTTTTTT.